This paragraph reports one T cell receptor beta chain. The data are from a study of blood T cell repertoires in COVID-19. Study at large: COVID-19 samples collected from the United States, Italy and Spain covered acute and convalescent phases. The cDNA or gDNA used as material had been derived from T cells, B-cell-depleted T cells, or PBMCs.

CDR3 length: 13 residues. The V end was cut by 8 bases, the J end by 10 bases, with 17 bases between. Germline V gene lookup returns CDR1 MNHNY and CDR2 SVGAGI (reference sequence). In the original processing: Reference gene primer amplification gave nucleated cell count estimates. Sequenced by immunoSEQ multiplex PCR; TCRdb stores in-frame clones only, minus some. V and J calls and clone size are given by that table; D and trimming were obtained from the DNA. In the table there are around 150,000 clones, around 81% of which are singletons. The chain uses TRBV6-6 and TRBJ1-4; D gene unclear. The sequenced sample consisted of peripheral blood. The clonotype originates from a woman aged 45-60 years with acute or convalescent COVID-19. The CDR3 coding sequence is TGTGCCAGCGGGAGCGAAGGTGAGGGAAAACTGTTTTTT. Translating it yields CASGSEGEGKLFF.